This T cell receptor (beta chain) emerged from a study of blood T cell repertoires in COVID-19. The CDR3 covers 12 residues. Trimming left V 6 bases short and J 3 bases short, with 6 bases between. Assay: immunoSEQ multiplex PCR; the TCRdb copy retains only in-frame clones and omits some. The sample contains around 200,000 clones, more than 75% of which appear only once. The sample was PBMCs or T cells enriched from blood (not recorded which). The sequence was collected from a woman between 40 and 50 years old with acute COVID-19. The J gene is TRBJ1-5, the V gene TRBV12-3 or TRBV12-4; D is ambiguous. The CDR3 here is CASRAPNQPQHF. CDR3 coding DNA: TGTGCCAGCAGGGCCCCCAATCAGCCCCAGCATTTT.